Listed below are T cell receptor beta chains from one sample, sequenced in a study of neurological immune-mediated disorders. Via MiXCR, TCRdb re-called the 5' RACE reads, giving one row per CDR3 protein. This sample has about 38,000 distinct CDR3 sequences, with around 5% found just once. Sequencing was performed on CD4+ T cells from blood. These receptors came from a young man in good health. The conserved cysteine and the conserved F or W are not part of the CDR3 here.

V gene: TRBV3-1
CDR3 length: 11
J gene: TRBJ1-2
CDR3 protein: ASSQKEFYGYT

V gene: TRBV7-8
CDR3 length: 14
J gene: TRBJ1-6
CDR3 protein: ASSLSGGTGIVGFH

V gene: TRBV19
CDR3 length: 12
J gene: TRBJ2-1
CDR3 protein: ARKPGSTFNEQF

V gene: TRBV28
CDR3 length: 13
J gene: TRBJ1-2
CDR3 protein: ASSLYPPVNYGYT

V gene: TRBV5-1
CDR3 length: 14
J gene: TRBJ2-2
CDR3 protein: ASSLNGQGNTGELF

V gene: TRBV27
CDR3 length: 12
J gene: TRBJ2-3
CDR3 protein: ASSFDRGEDTQY

V gene: TRBV7-7
CDR3 length: 14
J gene: TRBJ2-3
CDR3 protein: ASSPGTTPSTDTQY

V gene: TRBV5-8
CDR3 length: 15
J gene: TRBJ1-3
CDR3 protein: ASSFGGASYSGNTIY

V gene: TRBV7-2
CDR3 length: 14
J gene: TRBJ1-4
CDR3 protein: ASSLGTGGSSEKLF

V gene: TRBV20-1
CDR3 length: 10
J gene: TRBJ1-2
CDR3 protein: SARVTGYGYT

V gene: TRBV7-2
CDR3 length: 14
J gene: TRBJ2-7
CDR3 protein: ASSLSPGGRIYEQY

V gene: TRBV28
CDR3 length: 12
J gene: TRBJ1-2
CDR3 protein: ASSSTGGDYGYT

V gene: TRBV7-2
CDR3 length: 13
J gene: TRBJ2-3
CDR3 protein: ASSLPGTGRDTQY

V gene: TRBV28
CDR3 length: 14
J gene: TRBJ2-7
CDR3 protein: ASSPTRQGKWTEQY

V gene: TRBV5-1
CDR3 length: 14
J gene: TRBJ1-6
CDR3 protein: ASSLGRTGRNSPLH

V gene: TRBV20-1
CDR3 length: 13
J gene: TRBJ2-7
CDR3 protein: SARDSWRSSYEQY

V gene: TRBV5-1
CDR3 length: 9
J gene: TRBJ2-7
CDR3 protein: ASTGAYEQY

V gene: TRBV20-1
CDR3 length: 17
J gene: TRBJ2-1
CDR3 protein: SAPGTSGGPDPFFDEQF

V gene: TRBV6-5
CDR3 length: 15
J gene: TRBJ2-4
CDR3 protein: ASSYSGDLLAKNIQY

V gene: TRBV18
CDR3 length: 12
J gene: TRBJ1-4
CDR3 protein: ASAQAATNEKLF

V gene: TRBV12-3/TRBV12-4
CDR3 length: 13
J gene: TRBJ2-7
CDR3 protein: ASTPGGGHPYEQY

V gene: TRBV5-1
CDR3 length: 12
J gene: TRBJ2-5
CDR3 protein: ASSLTRNQETQY

V gene: TRBV20-1
CDR3 length: 13
J gene: TRBJ1-2
CDR3 protein: TSLNPQGSVHGYT

V gene: TRBV6-1
CDR3 length: 12
J gene: TRBJ2-7
CDR3 protein: ASQRGTPGYEQY

V gene: TRBV7-3
CDR3 length: 14
J gene: TRBJ2-2
CDR3 protein: ASSSYRGPDTGELF

V gene: TRBV6-1
CDR3 length: 13
J gene: TRBJ2-5
CDR3 protein: ASLLRQGSSETQY

V gene: TRBV20-1
CDR3 length: 13
J gene: TRBJ1-1
CDR3 protein: SARTPGSLNTEAF

V gene: TRBV11-2
CDR3 length: 11
J gene: TRBJ2-1
CDR3 protein: ASTIGTYNEQF

V gene: TRBV5-1
CDR3 length: 11
J gene: TRBJ1-1
CDR3 protein: ASSQGQGGEAF

V gene: TRBV4-3
CDR3 length: 14
J gene: TRBJ1-1
CDR3 protein: ASSQGTGTGGTEAF

V gene: TRBV28
CDR3 length: 11
J gene: TRBJ1-2
CDR3 protein: ATGGGLNYGYT

V gene: TRBV29-1
CDR3 length: 17
J gene: TRBJ1-4
CDR3 protein: SVELVYGQKVGTNEKLF

V gene: TRBV7-2
CDR3 length: 14
J gene: TRBJ2-3
CDR3 protein: ASSLGGPGGPDTQY

V gene: TRBV12-3/TRBV12-4
CDR3 length: 13
J gene: TRBJ1-3
CDR3 protein: ASSIPRGLGDTIY

V gene: TRBV5-1
CDR3 length: 13
J gene: TRBJ2-7
CDR3 protein: ASSLPSGGGREQY

V gene: TRBV11-2
CDR3 length: 12
J gene: TRBJ2-3
CDR3 protein: ASSKTHRGDTQY

V gene: TRBV18
CDR3 length: 13
J gene: TRBJ2-7
CDR3 protein: ASSPSPGQTYEQY

V gene: TRBV12-5
CDR3 length: 14
J gene: TRBJ2-3
CDR3 protein: ASGFRTVGGTDTQY

V gene: TRBV11-2
CDR3 length: 10
J gene: TRBJ2-7
CDR3 protein: ASSPDGYEQY

V gene: TRBV18
CDR3 length: 13
J gene: TRBJ2-7
CDR3 protein: ASSPPGQGSYEQY

V gene: TRBV10-3
CDR3 length: 12
J gene: TRBJ2-1
CDR3 protein: AIASERGNNEQF

V gene: TRBV19
CDR3 length: 11
J gene: TRBJ1-5
CDR3 protein: AGSRGPGQPQH

V gene: TRBV6-5
CDR3 length: 10
J gene: TRBJ2-7
CDR3 protein: ASSRGPYEQY

V gene: TRBV20-1
CDR3 length: 13
J gene: TRBJ2-1
CDR3 protein: SAPGPGTRSNEQF

V gene: TRBV20-1
CDR3 length: 12
J gene: TRBJ1-2
CDR3 protein: SARIPGGNYGYT

V gene: TRBV3-1
CDR3 length: 15
J gene: TRBJ1-2
CDR3 protein: ASSRTPGQGSFNGYT

V gene: TRBV7-9
CDR3 length: 12
J gene: TRBJ2-5
CDR3 protein: ASSPAGRVETQY

V gene: TRBV7-2
CDR3 length: 13
J gene: TRBJ2-1
CDR3 protein: ASSLDQGAYNEQF

V gene: TRBV7-2
CDR3 length: 15
J gene: TRBJ2-1
CDR3 protein: ASSPSVTSGGYNEQF

V gene: TRBV7-2
CDR3 length: 14
J gene: TRBJ1-6
CDR3 protein: ASSAEWSSYNSPLH

V gene: TRBV9
CDR3 length: 14
J gene: TRBJ1-1
CDR3 protein: ASSVTGTGTNTEAF